The 8 T cell receptor beta chains below come from one sample, sequenced in a study of T cells after yellow fever vaccination. TCRdb recomputed calls from the 5' RACE reads with MiXCR, one row per CDR3 protein. The top ten hold around an eighth of the sample, which has hundreds of thousands of distinct CDR3 sequences, 13% seen once. This sample comprised PBMCs, obtained on the day of the yellow fever booster vaccination. These receptor sequences come from a man aged 25 to 40 who received the YFV17D yellow fever vaccine.

This clonotype was found a few times. The CDR3 reads CASSLFGQGRTEQFF. CDR3 bases: TGCGCCAGCAGCTTGTTTGGACAGGGAAGGACTGAGCAGTTCTTC. This chain joins TRBV5-1 and TRBJ2-1; TRBD1 matches 8 bases. Germline values: CDR1 SGHRS, CDR2 YFSETQ. Losses at the gene ends were 1 base for V and 9 bases for J; bases not matched to a gene: 9. The length of the CDR3 is 15 residues.

This clonotype was observed many times. The CDR3 here is CASSRAWLSYNEQFF. DNA of the CDR3: TGTGCCAGCAGCAGAGCTTGGCTATCCTACAATGAGCAGTTCTTC. V gene TRBV5-8 combines with J gene TRBJ2-1; D uncertain. The V end lost 4 bases, the J end lost 1 base, and 12 bases lay between the germline ends. There are 15 residues in the CDR3. Germline CDR1 is SGHTS and CDR2 is YDEGEE.

This clonotype was seen more than once but under ten times. This chain uses TRBV5-5 with TRBJ2-5; 9 nucleotides match TRBD1. Germline assignment: CDR1 SGHKS and CDR2 YYEKEE (reference sequence). Losses at the gene ends were 7 bases for V and 1 base for J; bases not matched to a gene: 8. The CDR3 covers 15 residues. The CDR3 is CASCRQGGFQETQYF. The CDR3 nucleotides are TGTGCCAGCTGCCGACAGGGGGGCTTCCAAGAGACCCAGTACTTC.

The rearrangement joins TRBV27 to TRBJ2-7; 10 bases match TRBD1. CDR1 and CDR2 (germline): MNHEY, SMNVEV (reference sequence). Trimming at V came to 4 bases and at J to 3 bases, leaving 3 bases not matched to a gene. This CDR3 comprises 14 residues. CDR3 region: CASSWTGGVYEQYF. The CDR3 coding sequence is TGTGCCAGCAGTTGGACAGGGGGTGTCTACGAGCAGTACTTC.

This clonotype has only a few counts. This chain joins TRBV5-1 and TRBJ1-1; D uncertain. There are 13 residues in the CDR3. Trimming cost V 4 bases and J 10 bases, with 17 bases left between them. In germline, CDR1 is SGHRS, CDR2 YFSETQ. The CDR3 is CASSNAGWARAFF. CDR3 coding DNA: TGCGCCAGCAGCAATGCGGGGTGGGCCAGAGCTTTCTTT.

This clonotype was observed a handful of times. This chain joins TRBV20-1 and TRBJ1-6; D unresolved. Germline CDR1 is DFQATT and CDR2 is SNEGSKA (reference sequence). The CDR3 consists of 15 residues. Trimming took 3 bases from V and 14 from J, leaving 23 bases between them. The CDR3 DNA reads as TGCAGTGCTAGGGACCAAATAGAATCCGGGCAGACCCTCCACTTT. As protein: CSARDQIESGQTLHF.

This clonotype was seen a handful of times. The J gene is TRBJ2-5, the V gene TRBV6-1; TRBD1 is a possible D gene (6 bases). Trimming removed 5 bases at V and 5 bases at J, with 24 bases between. There are 17 residues in the CDR3. Germline CDR1 is MNHNS and CDR2 is SASEGT. The CDR3 spells CASSNSQTGLQGETQYF. In DNA, the CDR3 is TGTGCCAGCAGTAATTCCCAGACAGGTCTTCAAGGGGAGACCCAGTACTTC.

This clonotype was picked up a small number of times. An end of the junction does not agree with germline; a read error may underlie this. The chain has TRBV27 and TRBJ2-7; 13 bases are shared with TRBD2. Germline V gene sequence: CDR1 MNHEY, CDR2 SMNVEV (reference sequence). The CDR3 extends over 14 amino acids. The CDR3 reads CASSLSGLAGPSDF. The CDR3 DNA follows: TGTGCCAGCAGTTTATCGGGACTAGCGGGGCCAAGTGACTTC.